The 7 T cell receptor beta chains below come from one sample, sequenced in a study of cytomegalovirus exposure and HLA in healthy donors. The PCR ran on 60 Vbeta and 13 Jbeta primers. Libraries were prepared by immunoSEQ multiplex PCR; TCRdb keeps only in-frame clonotypes and omits some of them. The sample carries about 130,000 clones, over 60% recorded once. Sequenced input: PBMCs. The receptors were gathered from a woman in her thirties or forties in good health and CMV-seropositive.

About this clone itself: The junction differs from germline at one of its ends, possibly a read error. J is TRBJ1-1 and V is TRBV20-1; D ambiguous. This CDR3 region has 11 residues. The germline V gene has CDR1 DFQATT and CDR2 SNEGSKA (reference sequence). The CDR3 DNA follows: TGCAGTGTTAGACGGAGGACTGAAGCTTTCTTT. It translates to CSVRRRTEAFF.

The gene calls are TRBV30 and TRBJ2-7; D is undetermined. Germline CDR1 reads GTSNPN; CDR2 reads SVGIG (reference sequence). This CDR3 has 12 amino acids. Trimming stripped 3 bases from V and 4 bases from J, with 10 bases between. CDR3 nucleotides: TGTGCCTGGAGCCAGGATGAGTACGAGCAGTACTTC. It codes for CAWSQDEYEQYF.

This sequence joins TRBV6-6 and TRBJ2-5; 7 bases agree with TRBD1. CDR3 size: 13 residues. Trimming took 6 bases from V and 1 from J; bases not matched to a gene: 2. Germline CDR1 and CDR2: MNHNY and SVGAGI (reference sequence). The CDR3 region has the DNA TGTGCCAGCAGACGGGACAGCCAAGAGACCCAGTACTTC. This sequence encodes CASRRDSQETQYF.

V is TRBV30 and J is TRBJ2-6; maybe TRBD2 (6 bases). Germline CDR1 GTSNPN, CDR2 SVGIG (reference sequence). Trimming took 2 bases from V and 2 from J, leaving 13 bases between them. CDR3 length: 16 amino acids. The CDR3 nucleotides read TGTGCCTGGAGTACGGGAGAGGGTGCTGGGGCCAACGTCCTGACTTTC. Protein: CAWSTGEGAGANVLTF.

This sequence joins TRBV11-2 and TRBJ2-2, with TRBD1 as a possible D gene (6 bases). V was shortened by 5 bases and J by 3 bases, with 10 bases between the two germline ends. The V gene's germline CDR1 is SGHAT and CDR2 FQNNGV. This CDR3 has 14 amino acids. The CDR3 reads CASSQWTDTGELFF. Here the CDR3 DNA reads TGTGCCAGCAGCCAATGGACAGACACCGGGGAGCTGTTTTTT.

The chain has TRBV5-1 and TRBJ2-3, with D possibly matching TRBD2 (5 bases). Deletions cut 5 bases from V and 5 bases from J, with 9 bases between. The germline CDR1 and CDR2 sequences are SGHRS and YFSETQ. The CDR3 sequence is 12 residues long. The CDR3 region is CASSVEEDTQYF. CDR3 DNA: TGCGCCAGCAGTGTGGAGGAAGATACGCAGTATTTT.

The chain is built from TRBV11-3 and TRBJ2-5; weak D call: TRBD1 (6 bases). Germline loops: CDR1 SGHNT, CDR2 YENEEA. Trimming removed 5 bases at V and 1 base at J, with 11 bases between. The CDR3 consists of 14 residues. The CDR3 is CASSEQGPQETQYF. CDR3 in DNA: TGTGCCAGCAGCGAACAGGGCCCCCAAGAGACCCAGTACTTC.